Following are 25 T cell receptor beta chains from one sample sequenced in a study of blood T cell repertoires in COVID-19. The table came from immunoSEQ multiplex PCR; TCRdb's copy has only in-frame clones and leaves some out. The sample contains 120,000 or so clones, 80% to 90% of which appear only once. Sample: peripheral blood. The receptors here all came from a human donor in a cohort sampled during active COVID-19.

Only a few counts were recorded for this clone. The rearrangement joins TRBV6-6 to TRBJ1-6; the D gene is possibly TRBD1 (6 bases). The CDR3 has 15 residues. CDR1 MNHNY and CDR2 SVGAGI come from the germline V gene (reference sequence). The V and J ends lost 2 bases and 5 bases respectively, with 10 bases between them. This chain's CDR3 is CASSYARTDNSPLHF. In DNA form, the CDR3 reads TGTGCCAGCAGTTACGCACGGACAGATAATTCACCCCTCCACTTT.

J is TRBJ1-1 and V is TRBV6-5; the D gene is possibly TRBD1 (6 bases). This CDR3 spans 11 amino acids. Trimming stripped 8 bases from V and 6 bases from J, with 10 bases between. The germline V gene has CDR1 MNHEY and CDR2 SVGAGI. For the CDR3, the DNA is TGTGCCAGCCGCAGGGGACCTGAAGCTTTCTTT. Its protein product is CASRRGPEAFF.

The chain links TRBV6-5 to TRBJ1-4; a possible D gene is TRBD1 (5 bases). Germline CDR1 reads MNHEY; CDR2 reads SVGAGI. The CDR3 is 15 amino acids. Trimming left V 4 bases short and J 7 bases short, with 16 bases between. The CDR3 sequence is CASSSGQGASEKLFF. The CDR3, as DNA: TGTGCCAGCAGTTCTGGTCAAGGGGCGAGTGAAAAACTGTTTTTT.

The genes are TRBV5-1 and TRBJ1-6; 9 bases are shared with TRBD1. After removal of 0 bases from V and 8 bases from J, the junction contained 3 bases not matched to a gene. The CDR3 sequence is 15 residues long. Per the germline V gene, CDR1 is SGHRS and CDR2 is YFSETQ. This CDR3 reads CASSLGGTGYSPLHF. The CDR3 nucleotides read TGCGCCAGCAGCTTGGGAGGGACAGGGTATTCACCCCTCCACTTT.

The V gene is TRBV6-5, the J gene TRBJ1-2; a possible D gene is TRBD1 (5 bases). This CDR3 comprises 15 residues. Germline V lookup: CDR1 MNHEY, CDR2 SVGAGI. V was pared by 7 bases and J by 4 bases, with 19 bases between. CDR3 in DNA: TGTGCCAGCACAGACCAGGCAGGGCTCCCCTATGGCTACACCTTC. Translation gives CASTDQAGLPYGYTF.

This chain joins TRBV6-5 and TRBJ2-1, with TRBD2 matching 9 bases. The CDR3 loop spans 14 amino acids. The germline CDR1 and CDR2 sequences are MNHEY and SVGAGI. V shed 7 bases and J 4 bases; nucleotides not matched to a gene: 5. CDR3 loop: CASTASGAYNEQFF. CDR3 nucleotide sequence: TGTGCCAGCACGGCTAGCGGGGCATACAATGAGCAGTTCTTC.

The J gene is TRBJ1-6, the V gene TRBV19, with 8 bases matching TRBD1. CDR1 is LNHDA, CDR2 SQIVND, per germline (reference sequence). V shed 6 bases, J shed 7 bases, and the junction held 5 bases outside the gene matches. The CDR3 runs to 14 residues. This CDR3 reads CASSLQGENSPLHF. The CDR3 DNA reads as TGTGCCAGTAGCTTACAGGGGGAGAATTCACCCCTCCACTTT.

CDR3 residues: CASSDQLAKSRDTQYF. The CDR3 DNA reads as TGTGCCAGTAGCGACCAACTAGCAAAATCCAGAGATACGCAGTATTTT. V gene TRBV19 combines with J gene TRBJ2-3, with a weak D call TRBD2 (6 bases). CDR1 LNHDA and CDR2 SQIVND come from the germline V gene (reference sequence). Trimming removed 6 bases at V and 5 bases at J, with 21 bases between. This CDR3 contains 16 residues. Full variable domain (outside the CDR3, taken from reference TRBV19 and TRBJ2-3): DGGITQSPKYLFRKEGQNVTLSCEQNLNHDAMYWYRQDPGQGLRLIYYSQIVNDFQKGDIAEGYSVSREKKESFPLTVTSAQKNPTAFYLCASSDQLAKSRDTQYFGPGTRLTVL.

The J gene is TRBJ2-2, the V gene TRBV7-8; the match to TRBD1 covers 8 bases. The CDR3 covers 16 residues. Trimming took 6 bases from V and 2 from J; bases not matched to a gene: 8. CDR1 SGHVS and CDR2 FQNEAQ come from the germline V gene. The DNA for the CDR3 is TGTGCCAGCAGACCAACCGGGACAGGCAACACCGGGGAGCTGTTTTTT. It is translated as CASRPTGTGNTGELFF. The complete variable domain, with remaining parts taken from reference TRBV7-8 and TRBJ2-2, reads GAGVSQSPRYKVAKRGQDVALRCDPISGHVSLFWYQQALGQGPEFLTYFQNEAQLDKSGLPSDRFFAERPEGSVSTLKIQRTQQEDSAVYLCASRPTGTGNTGELFFGEGSRLTVL.

The rearrangement joins TRBV7-2 to TRBJ1-5; maybe TRBD1 (6 bases). Trimming removed 5 bases at V and 5 bases at J, with 13 bases between. The germline gives CDR1 SGHTA, CDR2 FQGNSA. The CDR3 length is 14 residues. The CDR3 DNA follows: TGTGCCAGCAGCCTAGGGGGGGGCTATCAGCCCCAGCATTTT. It translates to CASSLGGGYQPQHF.

The chain employs TRBV7-2 and TRBJ2-5, with D perhaps matching TRBD2 (5 bases). The CDR3 consists of 13 residues. Trimming removed 5 bases from V and 2 bases from J, with 9 bases in between. The V gene's germline CDR1 is SGHTA and CDR2 FQGNSA. The CDR3: CASSNGGQETQYF. As DNA, the CDR3 is TGTGCCAGCAGCAATGGCGGGCAAGAGACCCAGTACTTC.

This rearrangement joins TRBV5-5 to TRBJ1-2, with 10 bases identical to TRBD1. This CDR3 comprises 16 residues. The germline V gene has CDR1 SGHKS and CDR2 YYEKEE (reference sequence). V lost 4 bases, J lost 4 bases, and 10 bases stayed unmatched. The DNA of the CDR3 is TGTGCCAGCAGCGGAGGGACAGGGGTCTCCTTCTATGGCTACACCTTC. Translated, it gives CASSGGTGVSFYGYTF.

This rearrangement joins TRBV15 to TRBJ1-2; D is undetermined. CDR3 length equals 15 residues. Trimming pared 5 bases from V and 7 bases from J, leaving 20 bases between. From germline, CDR1 is LNHNV and CDR2 YYDKDF (reference sequence). CDR3 sequence (DNA): TGTGCCACCAGCGTCGGGTCCGATGCAGTCCGTGGCTACACCTTC. Its protein product is CATSVGSDAVRGYTF.

The chain couples TRBV7-9 to TRBJ1-6; no reliable D call. CDR3 length: 13 residues. CDR1 SEHNR and CDR2 FQNEAQ come from the germline V gene (reference sequence). Between the trimmed V and J ends, which lost 1 base and 7 bases, there was a span of 5 bases. The CDR3: CASSLGPNSPLHF. CDR3 DNA: TGTGCCAGCAGCTTAGGGCCAAATTCACCCCTCCACTTT.

J is TRBJ2-5 and V is TRBV2, with TRBD2 as a possible D gene (6 bases). Germline CDR1 is SNHLY and CDR2 is FYNNEI. The germline V and J ends were trimmed by 8 bases and 5 bases, with 21 bases remaining between them. This CDR3 is 15 amino acids long. CDR3 residues: CASAPTAGLRETQYF. In DNA, the CDR3 is TGTGCCAGCGCACCGACCGCGGGGCTCCGGGAGACCCAGTACTTC. The full variable domain, its missing parts supplied by reference TRBV2 and TRBJ2-5, is EPEVTQTPSHQVTQMGQEVILRCVPISNHLYFYWYRQILGQKVEFLVSFYNNEISEKSEIFDDQFSVERPDGSNFTLKIRSTKLEDSAMYFCASAPTAGLRETQYFGPGTRLLVL.

As concerns this clone: This CDR3 is missing its conserved last phenylalanine or tryptophan, likely due to a read error. The limits of the CDR3 on the DNA are not certain, so only TCRdb's listed CDR3 is given. CDR3 region: CASSDKQVQGIGL. The V gene is TRBV10-1, the J gene TRBJ2-7; no check of the table's D call, TRBD1, against the DNA was made. Including both end residues, the CDR3 is 13 amino acids long. Germline CDR1 is WNHNN and CDR2 is SYGVQD (reference sequence).

The rearrangement joins TRBV5-6 to TRBJ1-5; D not certain. Germline V gene lookup returns CDR1 SGHDT and CDR2 YYEEEE. This CDR3 contains 14 residues. V was pared by 0 bases and J by 3 bases, with 7 bases between. CDR3 amino acids: CASSLGGSNQPQHF. CDR3 nucleotides: TGTGCCAGCAGCTTGGGAGGGTCCAATCAGCCCCAGCATTTT.

This chain links TRBV19 with TRBJ2-1; 8 positions match TRBD1. The CDR3 totals 15 residues. Germline V gives CDR1 LNHDA, CDR2 SQIVND (reference sequence). The ends lost 5 bases at V and 7 bases at J; junction bases unmatched: 10. In DNA form, the CDR3 reads TGTGCCAGTAGTCCCGACAGGGGTTTGTTTAATGAGCAGTTCTTC. Amino acids: CASSPDRGLFNEQFF.

The rearrangement joins TRBV14 to TRBJ2-5, with D tentatively TRBD2 (6 bases). The V end was cut by 2 bases, the J end by 2 bases, with 12 bases between. The CDR3 is made up of 15 amino acids. The germline CDR1 and CDR2 sequences are SGHDN and FVKESK. The DNA of the CDR3 is TGTGCCAGCAGCCAAAAAATGGGACTTCAAGAGACCCAGTACTTC. Its protein is CASSQKMGLQETQYF.

The chain recombines TRBV6-1 with TRBJ2-1; 13 nucleotides align to TRBD2. The CDR3 totals 15 residues. With 3 bases clipped from V and 4 bases from J, the junction kept 0 bases outside the gene matches. Germline CDR1 and CDR2: MNHNS and SASEGT. In nucleotides, the CDR3 is TGTGCCAGCAGTGAGGGACTAGCGGGGTACAATGAGCAGTTCTTC. It encodes CASSEGLAGYNEQFF.

This clone has only a few counts. The chain joins TRBV19 to TRBJ1-4; weak D call: TRBD1 (5 bases). Germline lookup yields CDR1 LNHDA and CDR2 SQIVND (reference sequence). CDR3 length: 13 residues. V was cut by 5 bases and J by 8 bases, with 12 bases left in between. The CDR3 is CASSAGGSEKLFF. The DNA of the CDR3 is TGTGCCAGTAGTGCCGGGGGGAGCGAAAAACTGTTTTTT.

Only one count was recorded for this clone. The chain joins TRBV5-1 to TRBJ2-3; weak D call: TRBD1 (5 bases). Trimming left V 0 bases short and J 4 bases short, with 6 bases between. Germline loops: CDR1 SGHRS, CDR2 YFSETQ. The CDR3 totals 13 residues. DNA for the CDR3: TGCGCCAGCAGCTTGGAGGGGTCAGATACGCAGTATTTT. This sequence encodes CASSLEGSDTQYF. The complete variable domain, with remaining parts taken from reference TRBV5-1 and TRBJ2-3, reads KAGVTQTPRYLIKTRGQQVTLSCSPISGHRSVSWYQQTPGQGLQFLFEYFSETQRNKGNFPGRFSGRQFSNSRSEMNVSTLELGDSALYLCASSLEGSDTQYFGPGTRLTVL.

This sequence joins TRBV5-1 and TRBJ1-4; TRBD1 matches 8 bases. This CDR3 comprises 14 residues. Germline-derived CDR1 and CDR2 are SGHRS and YFSETQ. J lost 8 bases, V lost 4 bases, and 7 bases had no gene match. The CDR3 loop reads CASSIGQGGEKLFF. CDR3 nucleotide sequence: TGCGCCAGCAGCATCGGACAGGGAGGGGAAAAACTGTTTTTT.

The rearrangement joins TRBV2 to TRBJ2-5, with 11 positions matching TRBD1. J was trimmed by 4 bases and V by 6 bases; bases with no gene match: 10. The germline gives CDR1 SNHLY, CDR2 FYNNEI. The CDR3 is made up of 16 amino acids. For the CDR3, the DNA is TGTGCCAGCAGCCGCGATCCGGGACAGGGGGGAGAGACCCAGTACTTC. Residues: CASSRDPGQGGETQYF.

About this clone: This CDR3 is also generated by other DNA sequences in the sample. This chain uses TRBV12-3 or TRBV12-4 with TRBJ2-7; D is undetermined. The V end was cut by 6 bases, the J end by 0 bases, with 6 bases between. The CDR3 runs 12 residues. CDR3 region: CASSQSSYEQYF. The CDR3 DNA sequence: TGTGCCAGCAGCCAATCCTCCTACGAGCAGTACTTC.